Listed below are T cell receptor beta chains from one sample, sequenced in a study of T cells after yellow fever vaccination. TCRdb re-derived calls from the 5' RACE reads in MiXCR, one entry per CDR3 protein. The table lists 500,000 to 650,000 distinct CDR3 sequences, roughly an eighth of them singletons. Sequences were derived from PBMCs, sampled on the day of the yellow fever booster vaccination. All receptors come from a young man who received the YFV17D yellow fever vaccine. Both conserved end residues are part of each CDR3. The order of the fields is V gene, clone size, D gene, J gene, CDR3 protein, CDR3 DNA. The D gene is left open where the match is weak. Expanded clones get a size class; other rows say once, few or many, or leave the size out.

v_call: TRBV7-9
clone_size: few
d_call: NA
j_call: TRBJ2-3
cdr3_aa: CASRKSTDTQYF
cdr3_nt: TGTGCCAGTCGAAAGAGCACAGATACGCAGTATTTT

v_call: TRBV7-2
clone_size: few
d_call: TRBD1
j_call: TRBJ1-2
cdr3_aa: CASSNPWTGDYGYTF
cdr3_nt: TGTGCCAGCAGCAACCCATGGACAGGGGATTATGGCTACACCTTC

v_call: TRBV12-3/TRBV12-4
clone_size: NA
d_call: TRBD1
j_call: TRBJ2-5
cdr3_aa: CASSFFTGTEGTQYF
cdr3_nt: TGTGCCAGCAGTTTTTTCACCGGGACAGAAGGTACCCAGTACTTC

v_call: TRBV5-1
clone_size: few
d_call: NA
j_call: TRBJ2-1
cdr3_aa: CASSDRTGGEREQFF
cdr3_nt: TGCGCCAGCAGCGATAGGACGGGTGGGGAGCGCGAGCAGTTCTTC

v_call: TRBV19
clone_size: NA
d_call: TRBD2
j_call: TRBJ2-1
cdr3_aa: CASSIESSGSSYNEQFF
cdr3_nt: TGTGCCAGTAGTATAGAATCTAGCGGGAGCTCCTACAATGAGCAGTTCTTC

v_call: TRBV20-1
clone_size: few
d_call: TRBD1
j_call: TRBJ1-4
cdr3_aa: CSARTGDGGEKLFF
cdr3_nt: TGCAGTGCTAGGACAGGGGATGGGGGTGAAAAACTGTTTTTT

v_call: TRBV14
clone_size: NA
d_call: NA
j_call: TRBJ2-3
cdr3_aa: CASSQGSGWVTQYF
cdr3_nt: TGTGCCAGCAGCCAAGGTTCAGGATGGGTTACGCAGTATTTT

v_call: TRBV10-3
clone_size: NA
d_call: NA
j_call: TRBJ2-1
cdr3_aa: CAISESTGGGGNEQFF
cdr3_nt: TGTGCCATCAGTGAGTCGACTGGAGGTGGGGGCAATGAGCAGTTCTTC

v_call: TRBV4-3
clone_size: NA
d_call: NA
j_call: TRBJ2-5
cdr3_aa: CASSYAPVSSDQETQYF
cdr3_nt: TGCGCCAGCAGCTACGCCCCCGTCTCTAGCGACCAAGAGACCCAGTACTTC

v_call: TRBV11-1
clone_size: few
d_call: TRBD1
j_call: TRBJ1-4
cdr3_aa: CASSSVGQGVSTNEKLFF
cdr3_nt: TGTGCCAGCAGCTCCGTCGGACAGGGGGTATCAACTAATGAAAAACTGTTTTTT